The sequence of this TCR beta chain was determined in a study of cytomegalovirus exposure and HLA in healthy donors. Study-wide background: The 100 million to 140 million unique TCR beta sequences, from about 180 million T cells, were found by an earlier analysis.

As regards this clone: Its target is not known.

Study-wide results and caveats: Across donors, most TCRs were seen rarely, yet some public ones were widespread.

The PCR made use of 60 Vbeta and 13 Jbeta primers. Profiling relied on immunoSEQ multiplex PCR, and the TCRdb table lists in-frame clones only, not all of them. The profile shows 130,000 to 150,000 clones, roughly 80% of them singletons. Trimming took 3 bases from V and 5 from J, leaving 19 bases between them. This CDR3 is built from 16 residues. CDR1 KGHSH and CDR2 LQKENI come from the germline V gene. This rearrangement joins TRBV18 to TRBJ1-2, with D possibly being TRBD1 (5 bases). The clonotype originates from a woman between 45 and 65 years old in good health and CMV-seronegative. The source material was PBMCs. The CDR3 is CASSPYTGGLDYGYTF. The CDR3 nucleotides read TGTGCCAGCTCACCGTATACAGGAGGGCTCGATTATGGCTACACCTTC.